The 19 T cell receptor beta chains reported below all come from one sample, sequenced in a study of Graves' ophthalmopathy and Graves' hyperthyroidism. Amplified TCR beta CDR3 regions were obtained using RNA transcripts as template. An initial RT-PCR round employing HTBI primers preceded a second-round multiplex PCR. TCRdb re-analysed the multiplex PCR reads in MiXCR, keeping a single row per CDR3 protein. This table has hundreds of thousands of distinct CDR3 sequences, approximately 40% appearing once. The source material was peripheral blood. All receptors come from an adult man with Graves' ophthalmopathy.

This rearrangement joins TRBV20-1 to TRBJ2-5; TRBD2 matches at 12 bases. CDR1 is DFQATT and CDR2 is SNEGSKA in the germline V gene (reference sequence). With 6 bases clipped from V and 4 bases from J, the junction kept 15 bases outside the gene matches. This CDR3 has 17 amino acids. The CDR3 region is CSAPGLAGRGLRETQYF. CDR3 in DNA: TGCAGTGCGCCAGGACTAGCGGGGAGGGGTCTTCGAGAGACCCAGTACTTC.

The V call is TRBV11-2, the J call TRBJ1-2; 9 bases match TRBD1. CDR1 and CDR2 from the germline V gene are SGHAT and FQNNGV. J gave up 4 bases and V 1 base, and 7 bases lay outside the gene matches. This CDR3 region has 16 residues. The DNA of the CDR3 is TGTGCCAGCAGCTTAGGTGGACAGGGGCTTAGCTATGGCTACACCTTC. Its translation: CASSLGGQGLSYGYTF.

This clonotype has more than one count but fewer than ten. The J gene is TRBJ1-5, the V gene TRBV7-6, with D perhaps matching TRBD1 (6 bases). V shed 0 bases and J shed 4 bases, with 25 bases lying between them. Germline V gene data show CDR1 as SGHVS and CDR2 as FNYEAQ. CDR3 length equals 20 residues. CDR3 loop: CASSLARFRDKIPLNQPQHF. CDR3 DNA: TGTGCCAGCAGCTTAGCGCGCTTTAGGGACAAAATACCTTTAAATCAGCCCCAGCATTTT.

Concerning this clonotype: Mismatch with germline at one junction end may stem from a read error. This chain uses TRBV2 with TRBJ2-2; the D gene is possibly TRBD1 (6 bases). Looked up from germline, CDR1 is SNHLY and CDR2 is FYNNEI. The CDR3 runs to 18 residues. The CDR3 DNA reads as TGTGCCACCAGTGATCCCTACCGGACAGAGCAGAACACCGGGGAGCTGTTTTTT. This encodes CATSDPYRTEQNTGELFF.

This clonotype was seen repeatedly, ten times or more. This chain connects TRBV7-9 to TRBJ1-6; D remains ambiguous. Germline CDR1 is SEHNR and CDR2 is FQNEAQ (reference sequence). This CDR3 has 13 amino acids. Between the trimmed V and J ends, which lost 2 bases and 8 bases, there was a span of 7 bases. Written as DNA, the CDR3 is TGTGCCAGCAGCTTACGGCCAGATTCACCCCTCCACTTT. This encodes CASSLRPDSPLHF.

This clonotype was seen more than once but under ten times. CDR3 nucleotides: TGTGCCAGCAGCTCGACAATTAGCTCCTATAATTCACCCCTCCACTTT. This encodes CASSSTISSYNSPLHF. V gene TRBV11-2 combines with J gene TRBJ1-6, with D hard to call. Germline CDR1 reads SGHAT; CDR2 reads FQNNGV. Deletions cut 4 bases from V and 0 bases from J, with 10 bases between. The CDR3 is 16 amino acids.

This clonotype was counted at least ten times. The chain employs TRBV29-1 and TRBJ2-7; 10 nucleotides align to TRBD2. V shed 4 bases and J 4 bases; nucleotides not matched to a gene: 4. The CDR3 contains 13 residues. Germline V gives CDR1 SQVTM, CDR2 ANQGSEA. CDR3 loop: CSVVRTSGYEQYF. The CDR3 DNA is TGCAGCGTTGTTAGGACTAGCGGATACGAGCAGTACTTC.

Details on this clonotype: Since no conserved phenylalanine or tryptophan closes the CDR3, a read error is the likely cause. CDR3 region: CASRRGQGGYEQYL. CDR3 nucleotides: TGTGCCAGCAGGAGGGGACAGGGGGGCTACGAGCAGTACCTC. This chain uses TRBV7-2 with TRBJ2-7; 11 nucleotides align to TRBD1. The J segment lost 3 bases and the V segment lost 6 bases, leaving 4 bases of the junction unmatched. Germline CDR1 is SGHTA and CDR2 is FQGNSA. The CDR3 totals 14 residues.

Regarding this clonotype: In this CDR3 the conserved last residue, phenylalanine or tryptophan, is missing, so a read error is likely. This chain's CDR3 is CASSLDSRQETQYC. The DNA of the CDR3 is TGTGCCAGCAGCTTAGACAGCAGACAAGAGACCCAGTACTGC. This chain connects TRBV7-9 to TRBJ2-5, with unresolved D. Germline V gene sequence: CDR1 SEHNR, CDR2 FQNEAQ (reference sequence). The germline V and J ends were trimmed by 1 base and 2 bases, with 8 bases remaining between them. CDR3 length: 14 amino acids.

Ten or more counts support this clonotype. This chain joins TRBV7-2 and TRBJ2-5, with D tentatively TRBD1 (5 bases). This CDR3 contains 11 residues. Trimming stripped 5 bases from V and 8 bases from J, with 9 bases between. Looked up from germline, CDR1 is SGHTA and CDR2 is FQGNSA. CDR3 protein: CASSIRGTQYF. CDR3 DNA: TGTGCCAGCAGCATAAGGGGAACCCAGTACTTC.

The V call is TRBV20-1, the J call TRBJ2-7, with 7 bases matching TRBD2. With 1 base clipped from V and 3 bases from J, the junction kept 9 bases outside the gene matches. Germline values: CDR1 DFQATT, CDR2 SNEGSKA (reference sequence). The CDR3 extends over 15 amino acids. CDR3 protein: CSARGASGESYEQYF. The CDR3 DNA is TGCAGTGCTAGAGGGGCTAGCGGTGAGAGCTACGAGCAGTACTTC.

The chain employs TRBV7-9 and TRBJ1-4, with D possibly matching TRBD1 (6 bases). The CDR3 spans 16 residues. V lost 5 bases and J lost 6, with 19 bases in between. Looked up from germline, CDR1 is SEHNR and CDR2 is FQNEAQ (reference sequence). The CDR3 DNA follows: TGTGCCAGCAGCCGATATTGGGGGCGAGGGGATGAAAAACTGTTTTTT. This encodes CASSRYWGRGDEKLFF.

V gene TRBV20-1 combines with J gene TRBJ1-5; 10 bases agree with TRBD1. Looked up from germline, CDR1 is DFQATT and CDR2 is SNEGSKA (reference sequence). The CDR3 is made up of 17 amino acids. The V segment lost 1 base and the J segment 3 bases; nucleotides outside the gene matches: 9. CDR3 in amino acids: CSARGGKGTGVNQPQHF. DNA for the CDR3: TGCAGTGCTAGAGGAGGTAAAGGGACAGGGGTCAATCAGCCCCAGCATTTT.

The chain recombines TRBV10-3 with TRBJ2-3; D is unresolved. CDR3 length: 12 amino acids. V was shortened by 6 bases and J by 1 base, with 5 bases between the two germline ends. The germline V gene has CDR1 ENHRY and CDR2 SYGVKD. In DNA, the CDR3 is TGTGCCATCAGACGGGGCACAGATACGCAGTATTTT. Translated, it gives CAIRRGTDTQYF.

V and J are TRBV20-1 and TRBJ1-1; no clear D. The CDR3 sequence is 14 residues long. CDR1 is DFQATT, CDR2 SNEGSKA, per germline (reference sequence). V dropped 3 bases and J dropped 1 base, with 12 bases sitting between them. The CDR3 loop reads CSARSRGPNTEAFF. In DNA, the CDR3 is TGCAGTGCTAGGTCCAGAGGGCCGAACACTGAAGCTTTCTTT.

The sample holds a few counts of this clonotype. A read error may account for a junction end that differs from germline. The CDR3 here is CASSQVPLTGTTTEAFF. The CDR3 DNA sequence: TGCGCCAGCAGCCAAGTTCCTCTCACAGGGACGACTACTGAAGCTTTCTTT. This chain uses TRBV7-9 with TRBJ1-1, with a weak D call TRBD1 (6 bases). This CDR3 is built from 17 residues. Germline V gene lookup returns CDR1 SEHNR and CDR2 FQNEAQ (reference sequence).

On this clonotype: Being one base from a much bigger clone, this may be a read error. J is TRBJ2-5 and V is TRBV24-1; D perhaps matches TRBD2 (6 bases). This CDR3 comprises 14 residues. Germline loops: CDR1 KGHDR, CDR2 SFDVKD. The CDR3 reads CATSDRRGQESQYF. The CDR3 coding sequence is TGTGCCACCAGTGATCGGAGGGGTCAAGAGTCCCAGTACTTC.

This clonotype was recorded at least ten times. V and J are TRBV2 and TRBJ2-7, with 9 bases lining up with TRBD1. This CDR3 is 14 amino acids long. The V gene's germline CDR1 is SNHLY and CDR2 FYNNEI. With V trimmed by 9 bases and J by 6 bases, 12 bases remained unmatched. The CDR3 sequence: CASNVPGQGGEQYF. For the CDR3, the DNA is TGTGCCAGTAATGTACCGGGACAGGGAGGCGAGCAGTACTTC.

This clonotype was observed a handful of times. This CDR3 is CASSYFRVSGNTIYF. CDR3 nucleotide sequence: TGTGCCAGCAGTTACTTCCGAGTCTCTGGAAACACCATATATTTT. The genes are TRBV6-1 and TRBJ1-3; D not resolved. Germline CDR1 is MNHNS and CDR2 is SASEGT. Deletions cut 5 bases from V and 0 bases from J, with 11 bases between. The CDR3 is made up of 15 amino acids.